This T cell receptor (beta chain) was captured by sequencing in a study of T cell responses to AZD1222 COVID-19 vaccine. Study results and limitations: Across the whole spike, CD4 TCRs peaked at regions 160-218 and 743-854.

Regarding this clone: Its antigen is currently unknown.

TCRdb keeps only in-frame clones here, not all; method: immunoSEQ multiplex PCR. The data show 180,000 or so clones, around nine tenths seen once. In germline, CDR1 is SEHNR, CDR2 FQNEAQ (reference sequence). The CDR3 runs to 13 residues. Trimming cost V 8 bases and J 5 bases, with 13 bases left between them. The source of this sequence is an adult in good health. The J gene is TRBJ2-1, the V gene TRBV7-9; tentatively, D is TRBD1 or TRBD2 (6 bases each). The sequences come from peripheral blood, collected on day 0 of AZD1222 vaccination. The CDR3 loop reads CASRQEGNNEQFF. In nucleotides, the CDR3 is TGTGCCAGCCGACAGGAGGGGAACAATGAGCAGTTCTTC.